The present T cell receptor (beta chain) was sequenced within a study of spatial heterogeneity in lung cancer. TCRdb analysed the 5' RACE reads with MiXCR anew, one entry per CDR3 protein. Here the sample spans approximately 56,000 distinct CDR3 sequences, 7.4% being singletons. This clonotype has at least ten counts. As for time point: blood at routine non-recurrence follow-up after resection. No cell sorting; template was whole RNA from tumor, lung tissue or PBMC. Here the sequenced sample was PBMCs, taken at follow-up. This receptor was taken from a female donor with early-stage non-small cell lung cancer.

The CDR3 region has the DNA TGTGCCAGCAACCTACCGGGCAGGACGAACACTGAAGCTTTCTTT. It yields the protein CASNLPGRTNTEAFF. The rearrangement links TRBV6-5 to TRBJ1-1; D unresolved. V gave up 7 bases and J gave up 1 base, with 16 bases separating them. The CDR3 is 15 amino acids. Germline-derived CDR1 and CDR2 are MNHEY and SVGAGI.